The 15 T cell receptor beta chains listed next were all sequenced from one sample in a study of early T cells in non-severe SARS-CoV-2 infection. TCRdb reprocessed the 5' RACE reads via MiXCR and lists one record per CDR3 protein. The sample holds roughly 56,000 distinct CDR3 sequences, about 10% seen once. The sample taken for sequencing was whole blood. The origin of the receptors is an adult who was a healthcare worker with PCR-confirmed SARS-CoV-2 infection or an uninfected control (not recorded which).

Points on this clonotype: A much larger clone lies one base from this, so it may be a read error. The chain combines TRBV5-6 with TRBJ1-1; 7 bases match TRBD1. The length of the CDR3 is 16 residues. Germline V gene sequence: CDR1 SGHDT, CDR2 YYEEEE. Germline trimming cut 2 bases from V and 4 bases from J; bases unmatched to any gene: 11. The CDR3 DNA reads TGTGCCAGCAGCTTAGGTCCAACAGGGGAGGTCACTGAAGCTTTCTTT. Residues: CASSLGPTGEVTEAFF. Variable domain in full (rest from reference TRBV5-6 and TRBJ1-1): DAGVTQSPTHLIKTRGQQVTLRCSPKSGHDTVSWYQQALGQGPQFIFQYYEEEERQRGNFPDRFSGHQFPNYSSELNVNALLLGDSALYLCASSLGPTGEVTEAFFGQGTRLTVV.

The genes are TRBV28 and TRBJ2-5; unclear D gene. The germline V gene has CDR1 MDHEN and CDR2 SYDVKM. The CDR3 spans 13 residues. Trimming removed 4 bases at V and 4 bases at J, with 10 bases between. The CDR3 protein is CASSSPGGETQYF. Here the CDR3 DNA reads TGTGCCAGCAGTTCCCCCGGCGGAGAGACCCAGTACTTC.

In its sample, this clonotype was seen a few times. This rearrangement joins TRBV14 to TRBJ1-5, with D possibly TRBD1 on 6 matching bases. Trimming removed 3 bases from V and 7 bases from J, with 10 bases in between. The germline gives CDR1 SGHDN, CDR2 FVKESK. This CDR3 has 13 amino acids. The CDR3 reads CASSQYRDQPQHF. The CDR3 DNA reads TGTGCCAGCAGCCAGTACAGGGACCAGCCCCAGCATTTT.

The chain links TRBV7-2 to TRBJ2-5, with 12 bases aligning to TRBD2. Trimming took 4 bases from V and 7 from J; bases not matched to a gene: 10. The CDR3 has 16 residues. CDR1 and CDR2 (germline): SGHTA, FQGNSA. The CDR3 sequence: CASSSELAGGVATQYF. In DNA form, the CDR3 reads TGTGCCAGCAGCTCCGAGCTAGCGGGAGGGGTGGCGACCCAGTACTTC. The variable domain in full, completed from reference TRBV7-2 and TRBJ2-5, reads GAGVSQSPSNKVTEKGKDVELRCDPISGHTALYWYRQSLGQGLEFLIYFQGNSAPDKSGLPSDRFSAERTGGSVSTLTIQRTQQEDSAVYLCASSSELAGGVATQYFGPGTRLLVL.

The chain carries TRBV6-2 or TRBV6-3 and TRBJ2-3; D possibly corresponds to TRBD2 (6 bases). Per germline, CDR1 MNHEY and CDR2 SVGEGT. There are 16 residues in the CDR3. The germline V and J ends were trimmed by 0 bases and 3 bases, with 13 bases remaining between them. CDR3 loop: CASSYSGLGLTDTQYF. In nucleotides, the CDR3 is TGTGCCAGCAGTTACTCTGGACTGGGACTTACAGATACGCAGTATTTT.

This clonotype was seen ten or more times. The J gene is TRBJ2-3, the V gene TRBV6-2 or TRBV6-3; D possibly matches TRBD1 or TRBD2 (5 bases each). This CDR3 contains 15 residues. The germline V gene encodes CDR1 MNHEY and CDR2 SVGEGT. Trimming took off 2 bases at V and 2 bases at J, with 11 bases between the two ends. For the CDR3, the DNA is TGTGCCAGCAGTTACGCCGGGACCCCCACAGATACGCAGTATTTT. Protein product: CASSYAGTPTDTQYF.

This clonotype was recorded a few times. The V gene is TRBV20-1, the J gene TRBJ1-1; 10 bases map to TRBD1. Germline assignment: CDR1 DFQATT and CDR2 SNEGSKA (reference sequence). The J segment lost 1 base and the V segment lost 5 bases, leaving 10 bases of the junction unmatched. CDR3 size: 16 residues. CDR3 sequence reads: CSADPRDRGWNTEAFF. CDR3 DNA sequence: TGCAGTGCTGATCCCCGGGACAGGGGTTGGAACACTGAAGCTTTCTTT.

This clonotype has at least ten counts. The chain uses TRBV18 and TRBJ2-7; maybe TRBD2 (5 bases). There are 16 residues in the CDR3. Germline CDR1 and CDR2: KGHSH and LQKENI. V lost 3 bases and J 3 bases, leaving 18 bases between the germline ends. DNA for the CDR3: TGTGCCAGCTCACCCCAGGCCGGGGTCACGGGCTACGAGCAGTACTTC. Protein: CASSPQAGVTGYEQYF.

This clonotype was recorded a few times. The chain employs TRBV21-1 and TRBJ1-1; TRBD1 is the table's D call and was not checked against the DNA. TRBV21-1 represents a pseudogene. This CDR3 spans 14 amino acids. The CDR3, as DNA: TGTGCCAGCAGCAAAGACCTTCGGGCCCCCCTGGCTTTCTTT. Translating gives CASSKDLRAPLAFF.

This clonotype showed up many times. The rearrangement uses TRBV29-1 and TRBJ1-2, with no clear D. V lost 7 bases to trimming and J lost 4 bases, with 13 bases between them. Germline CDR1 SQVTM, CDR2 ANQGSEA. The CDR3 is made up of 12 amino acids. The CDR3 DNA follows: TGCAGCGCCGGAACAGCGGTCTATGGCTACACCTTC. This translates into CSAGTAVYGYTF.

Ten or more counts support this clonotype. The CDR3 region is CASSLQGTSTDTQYF. CDR3 DNA sequence: TGTGCCAGCAGTTTACAGGGGACTAGCACAGATACGCAGTATTTT. The V call is TRBV6-5, the J call TRBJ2-3; possibly TRBD1 for D (7 bases). The V gene's germline CDR1 is MNHEY and CDR2 SVGAGI. Trimming stripped 4 bases from V and 0 bases from J, with 11 bases between. This CDR3 contains 15 residues.

This clonotype was detected only a few times. The chain joins TRBV27 to TRBJ2-1, with 11 bases fitting TRBD2. Germline V CDR1 and CDR2: MNHEY, SMNVEV (reference sequence). The CDR3 runs 15 residues. V dropped 5 bases and J dropped 8; count of bases not matched to a gene: 8. The CDR3 reads CASSLETSGKDEQFF. In DNA, the CDR3 is TGTGCCAGCAGTCTAGAGACTAGCGGGAAGGATGAGCAGTTCTTC.

This clonotype showed up many times. The rearrangement links TRBV7-2 to TRBJ2-3; possible D gene TRBD2, 6 bases. Between the trimmed V and J ends, which lost 5 bases and 5 bases, there was a span of 11 bases. Germline CDR1 is SGHTA and CDR2 is FQGNSA. The CDR3 contains 13 residues. The CDR3 coding sequence is TGTGCCAGCAGCACGACTAGAGAAGATACGCAGTATTTT. Its translation is CASSTTREDTQYF.

The chain joins TRBV4-1 to TRBJ2-5; D is perhaps TRBD2 (5 bases). V shed 4 bases and J shed 3 bases, with 12 bases lying between them. The CDR3 is 14 residues long. The V gene's germline CDR1 is MGHRA and CDR2 YSYEKL. In nucleotides, the CDR3 is TGCGCCAGCAGCCTCTCGCAGAGGGAAGAGACCCAGTACTTC. It specifies CASSLSQREETQYF.

Ten or more counts support this clonotype. CDR3 nucleotides: TGCAGTGCTAGATTTCTCCTCGGCCGAGGAGATACGCAGTATTTT. It yields the protein CSARFLLGRGDTQYF. The chain is built from TRBV20-1 and TRBJ2-3; D uncertain. This CDR3 region has 15 residues. The V and J ends lost 2 bases and 5 bases respectively, with 17 bases between them. Germline CDR1 DFQATT, CDR2 SNEGSKA (reference sequence).